Listed below are T cell receptor beta chains from one sample, sequenced in a study of cytomegalovirus exposure and HLA in healthy donors. Sequencing was performed with immunoSEQ multiplex PCR; in TCRdb, only in-frame clones are kept and a portion is missing. In the table there are about 98,000 clones, about 88% of which are singletons. Sequenced material: PBMCs. All receptors come from a man in his late teens or twenties in good health and CMV-seropositive. The CDR3 runs from the conserved cysteine through the conserved F or W. D genes are given only for firm matches. Not all rows give a size; the values are once, few, many and, for expanded clones, a class.

j_call d_call clone_size v_call cdr3_aa cdr3_nt
TRBJ1-2 TRBD1 NA TRBV27 CASSPTGTGLYYGYTF TGTGCCAGCAGTCCTACCGGGACAGGGTTGTACTATGGCTACACCTTC
TRBJ2-5 NA NA TRBV5-4 CASKLALQETQYF TGTGCCAGCAAACTAGCCTTACAAGAGACCCAGTACTTC
TRBJ2-1 NA NA TRBV4-1 CASSHFEDEQFF TGCGCCAGCAGCCATTTTGAGGATGAGCAGTTCTTC
TRBJ2-3 NA once TRBV5-1 CASSLGGTDTQYF TGCGCCAGCAGCTTGGGAGGCACAGATACGCAGTATTTT
TRBJ1-5 NA NA TRBV6-5 CASRPGQGLYQPQHF TGTGCCAGCAGACCAGGGCAGGGCTTGTATCAGCCCCAGCATTTT
TRBJ1-1 NA NA TRBV9 CASSSLAGFGEAFF TGTGCCAGCAGCAGCCTTGCAGGTTTCGGTGAAGCTTTCTTT
TRBJ2-7 NA NA TRBV27 CASSRPYESGQYF TGTGCCAGCAGCCGCCCCTACGAATCCGGGCAGTACTTC
TRBJ1-5 NA NA TRBV7-3 CASSLDLLAVNQPQHF TGTGCCAGCAGCTTAGATTTGTTGGCAGTCAATCAGCCCCAGCATTTT
TRBJ2-1 NA NA TRBV7-9 CASSPASDEQFF TGTGCCAGCAGCCCTGCTAGCGATGAGCAGTTCTTC
TRBJ2-5 TRBD1 few TRBV4-1 CASSQPAPRDRAGETQYF TGCGCCAGCAGCCAACCCGCCCCCCGGGACAGGGCAGGAGAGACCCAGTACTTC
TRBJ2-1 TRBD2 NA TRBV27 CASSLSTSGSGYNEQFF TGTGCCAGCAGTTTATCGACTAGCGGGAGTGGCTACAATGAGCAGTTCTTC
TRBJ2-7 NA few TRBV19 CASSIGTRGTHEQYF TGTGCCAGTAGTATAGGGACCCGCGGGACCCACGAGCAGTACTTC
TRBJ2-1 TRBD2 NA TRBV27 CASSGILAGGFGEQFF TGTGCCAGCAGTGGTATACTAGCGGGAGGATTTGGTGAGCAGTTCTTC